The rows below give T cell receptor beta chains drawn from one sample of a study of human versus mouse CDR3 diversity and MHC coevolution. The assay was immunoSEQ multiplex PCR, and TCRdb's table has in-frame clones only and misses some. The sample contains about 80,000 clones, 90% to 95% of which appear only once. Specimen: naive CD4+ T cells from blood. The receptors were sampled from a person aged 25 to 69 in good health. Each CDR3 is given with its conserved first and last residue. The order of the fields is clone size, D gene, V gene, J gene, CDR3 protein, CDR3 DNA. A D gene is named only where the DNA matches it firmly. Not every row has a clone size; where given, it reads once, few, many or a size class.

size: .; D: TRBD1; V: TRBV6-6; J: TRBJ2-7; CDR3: CASSPGGTGGVYEQYF; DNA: TGTGCCAGCAGCCCAGGAGGAACAGGGGGCGTCTACGAGCAGTACTTC
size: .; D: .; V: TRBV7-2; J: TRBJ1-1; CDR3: CASSNRKQGSEAFF; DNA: TGTGCCAGCAGCAACCGGAAACAGGGTTCTGAAGCTTTCTTT
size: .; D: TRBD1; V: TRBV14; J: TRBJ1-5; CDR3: CASSAGGRQPQHF; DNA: TGTGCCAGCAGTGCAGGGGGCAGGCAGCCCCAGCATTTT
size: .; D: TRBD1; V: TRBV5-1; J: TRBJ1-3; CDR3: CASSRDSSGNTIYF; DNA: TGCGCCAGCAGCCGGGACAGTTCTGGAAACACCATATATTTT
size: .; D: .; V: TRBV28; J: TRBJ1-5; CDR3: CASIIAGGVGNQPQHF; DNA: TGTGCCAGCATCATAGCGGGGGGCGTCGGCAATCAGCCCCAGCATTTT
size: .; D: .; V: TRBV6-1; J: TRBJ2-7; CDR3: CASSEAASFSYEQYF; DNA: TGTGCCAGCAGTGAAGCAGCGAGCTTCTCCTACGAGCAGTACTTC
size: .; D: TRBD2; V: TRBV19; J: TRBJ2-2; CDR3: CASSTLLAGDTGELFF; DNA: TGTGCCAGTAGTACCTTACTAGCGGGAGACACCGGGGAGCTGTTTTTT
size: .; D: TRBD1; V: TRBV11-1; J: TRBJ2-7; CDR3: CASSPTPTGADEQYF; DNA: TGTGCCAGCAGCCCGACTCCTACAGGGGCGGACGAGCAGTACTTC
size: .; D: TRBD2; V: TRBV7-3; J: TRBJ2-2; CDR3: CASSLTAGAAGELFF; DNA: TGTGCCAGCAGCTTAACAGCGGGAGCGGCCGGGGAGCTGTTTTTT
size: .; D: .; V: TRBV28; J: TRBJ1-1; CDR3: CASSPSGARNTEAFF; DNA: TGTGCCAGCAGTCCCTCAGGGGCGCGGAACACTGAAGCTTTCTTT
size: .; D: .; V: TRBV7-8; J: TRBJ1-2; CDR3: CASSLAQFYGYTF; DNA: TGTGCCAGCAGCTTAGCACAGTTCTATGGCTACACCTTC
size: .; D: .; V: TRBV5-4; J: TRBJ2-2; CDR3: CASSFGTPNTGELFF; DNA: TGTGCCAGCAGCTTTGGGACACCGAACACCGGGGAGCTGTTTTTT
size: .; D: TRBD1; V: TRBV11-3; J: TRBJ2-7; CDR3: CASSLTGTGLDEQYF; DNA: TGTGCCAGCAGCTTAACCGGGACAGGTCTCGACGAGCAGTACTTC
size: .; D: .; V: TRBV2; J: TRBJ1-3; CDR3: CASSGAPRNTIYF; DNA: TGTGCCAGCAGTGGGGCCCCAAGAAACACCATATATTTT
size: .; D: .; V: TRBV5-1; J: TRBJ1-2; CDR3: CASSWDKNYGYTF; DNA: TGCGCCAGCAGCTGGGACAAAAACTATGGCTACACCTTC
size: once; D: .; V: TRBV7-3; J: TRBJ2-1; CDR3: CASSLPQRDEQFF; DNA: TGTGCCAGCAGCCTTCCCCAGCGCGATGAGCAGTTCTTC
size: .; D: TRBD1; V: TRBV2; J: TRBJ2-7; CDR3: CASSDRTGLSEQYF; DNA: TGTGCCAGCAGTGACAGGACAGGGTTAAGCGAGCAGTACTTC
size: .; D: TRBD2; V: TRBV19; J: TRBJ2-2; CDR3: CASSPSGGGGTGELFF; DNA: TGTGCCAGTAGTCCTAGCGGGGGGGGTGGCACCGGGGAGCTGTTTTTT
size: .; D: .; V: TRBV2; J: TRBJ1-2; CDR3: CASKGANYGYTF; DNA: TGTGCCAGCAAAGGGGCTAACTATGGCTACACCTTC
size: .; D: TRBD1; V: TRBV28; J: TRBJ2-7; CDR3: CASTPGTGQSSYEQYF; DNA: TGTGCCAGCACCCCAGGGACAGGGCAGAGCTCCTACGAGCAGTACTTC
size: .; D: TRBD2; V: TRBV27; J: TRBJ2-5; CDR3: CASRSSRRAGSGKTQYF; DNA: TGTGCCAGCAGGTCTTCCCGTCGAGCGGGAAGTGGGAAGACCCAGTACTTC
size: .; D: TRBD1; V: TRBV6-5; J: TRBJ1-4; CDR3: CASSYADRRGNEKLFF; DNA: TGTGCCAGCAGTTACGCGGACAGGAGGGGTAATGAAAAACTGTTTTTT
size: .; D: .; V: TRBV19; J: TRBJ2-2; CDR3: CASSIAGDPNTGELFF; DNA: TGTGCCAGTAGTATAGCAGGGGATCCAAACACCGGGGAGCTGTTTTTT
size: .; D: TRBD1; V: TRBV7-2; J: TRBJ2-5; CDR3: CASSQQGYQETQYF; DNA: TGTGCCAGCAGCCAACAGGGGTACCAAGAGACCCAGTACTTC
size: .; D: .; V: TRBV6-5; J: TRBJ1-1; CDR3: CASSLRSGTEAFF; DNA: TGTGCCAGCAGTTTACGGAGTGGGACTGAAGCTTTCTTT
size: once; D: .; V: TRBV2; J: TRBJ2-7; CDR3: CASSDRWPDYEQYF; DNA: TGTGCCAGCAGTGACAGGTGGCCGGACTACGAGCAGTACTTC
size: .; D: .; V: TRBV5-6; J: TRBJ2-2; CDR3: CASSLGQGNTGELFF; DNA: TGTGCCAGCAGCTTGGGGCAGGGGAACACCGGGGAGCTGTTTTTT
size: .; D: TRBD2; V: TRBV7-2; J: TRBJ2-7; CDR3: CASSSLYPAGVEQYF; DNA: TGTGCCAGCAGCTCTCTGTATCCGGCGGGAGTCGAGCAGTACTTC
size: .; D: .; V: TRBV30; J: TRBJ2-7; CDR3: CAWSVSRAGTLHEQYF; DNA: TGTGCCTGGAGTGTATCGAGGGCAGGGACTTTGCACGAGCAGTACTTC
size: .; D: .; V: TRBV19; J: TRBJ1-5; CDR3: CASSIRRGSGNQPRHF; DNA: TGTGCCAGTAGTATCCGACGGGGGTCCGGCAATCAGCCCCGGCATTTT
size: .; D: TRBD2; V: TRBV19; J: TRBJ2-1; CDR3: CASTKGLAEYNEQFF; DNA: TGTGCCAGTACCAAGGGACTAGCGGAGTACAATGAGCAGTTCTTC
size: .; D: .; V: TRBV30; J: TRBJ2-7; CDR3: CASRAGRGTYEQYF; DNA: TGTGCCTCCCGGGCGGGGCGTGGAACCTACGAGCAGTACTTC
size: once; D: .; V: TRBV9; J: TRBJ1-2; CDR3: CASSPRVSMNYGYTF; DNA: TGTGCCAGCAGCCCCCGGGTGTCGATGAACTATGGCTACACCTTC
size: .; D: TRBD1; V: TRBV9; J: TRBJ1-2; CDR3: CASSVEGTVYGYTF; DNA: TGTGCCAGCAGCGTAGAAGGGACAGTTTATGGCTACACCTTC
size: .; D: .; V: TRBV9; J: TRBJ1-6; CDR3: CASSDTDRHNSPLHF; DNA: TGTGCCAGCAGTGATACAGACAGGCATAATTCACCCCTCCACTTT
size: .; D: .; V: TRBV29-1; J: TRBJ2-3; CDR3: CSVVGEAFLSTDTQYF; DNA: TGCAGCGTTGTCGGAGAGGCTTTCCTATCCACAGATACGCAGTATTTT
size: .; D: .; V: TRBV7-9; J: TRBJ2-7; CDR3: CASSLGLGEQYF; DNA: TGTGCCAGCAGCTTAGGGCTTGGCGAGCAGTACTTC
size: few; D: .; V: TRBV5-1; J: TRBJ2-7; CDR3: CASSLETGSYEQYF; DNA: TGCGCCAGCAGCTTGGAGACGGGCTCCTACGAGCAGTACTTC
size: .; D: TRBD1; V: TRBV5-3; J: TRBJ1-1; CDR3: CARSKGQLMNEEAFF; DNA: TGTGCCAGAAGCAAGGGACAGCTGATGAATGAGGAAGCTTTCTTT
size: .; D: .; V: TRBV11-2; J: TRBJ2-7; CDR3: CASSLGKQGITYEQYF; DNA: TGTGCCAGCAGCCTGGGGAAACAGGGAATCACCTACGAGCAGTACTTC
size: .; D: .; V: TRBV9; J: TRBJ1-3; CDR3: CASSATLSSGNTIYF; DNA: TGTGCCAGCAGCGCGACACTCAGCTCTGGAAACACCATATATTTT
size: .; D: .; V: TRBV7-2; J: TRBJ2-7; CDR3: CASSLANRSPYEQYF; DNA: TGTGCCAGCAGCTTAGCGAACAGATCACCCTACGAGCAGTACTTC
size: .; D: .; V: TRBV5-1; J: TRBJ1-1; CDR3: CASCRQLNTEAFF; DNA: TGCGCCAGCTGCCGACAGCTGAACACTGAAGCTTTCTTT
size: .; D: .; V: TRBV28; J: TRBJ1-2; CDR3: CASSAGLRGYTF; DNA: TGTGCCAGCAGTGCAGGGCTCCGTGGCTACACCTTC
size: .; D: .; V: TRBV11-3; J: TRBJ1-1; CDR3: CASSLGETGEAFF; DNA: TGTGCCAGCAGCTTAGGAGAAACAGGCGAAGCTTTCTTT
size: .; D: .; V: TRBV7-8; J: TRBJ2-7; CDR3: CASSFGAEGDEQYF; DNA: TGTGCCAGCAGCTTTGGAGCGGAGGGCGACGAGCAGTACTTC
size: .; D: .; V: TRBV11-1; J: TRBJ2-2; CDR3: CASSLRSGVGQNTGELFF; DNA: TGTGCCAGCAGCTTGAGGTCAGGGGTCGGACAGAACACCGGGGAGCTGTTTTTT
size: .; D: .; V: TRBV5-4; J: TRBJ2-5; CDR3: CASSPSRGHETQYF; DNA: TGTGCCAGCAGCCCAAGTAGGGGTCATGAGACCCAGTACTTC
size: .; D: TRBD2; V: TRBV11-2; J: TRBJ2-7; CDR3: CASSLEGGIAYEQYF; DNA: TGTGCCAGCAGCTTAGAGGGGGGGATCGCCTACGAGCAGTACTTC
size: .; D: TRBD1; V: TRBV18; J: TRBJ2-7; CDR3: CASSPPGQSYEEQYF; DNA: TGTGCCAGCTCACCACCGGGACAGAGCTACGAAGAGCAGTACTTC
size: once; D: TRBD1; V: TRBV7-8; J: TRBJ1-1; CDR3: CASNNPRGLGTEAFF; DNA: TGTGCCAGCAACAACCCCAGGGGGCTGGGCACTGAAGCTTTCTTT
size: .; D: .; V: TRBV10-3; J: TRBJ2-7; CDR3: CAISEPAGRSDEQYF; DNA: TGTGCCATCAGTGAGCCCGCAGGCAGGTCGGACGAGCAGTACTTC
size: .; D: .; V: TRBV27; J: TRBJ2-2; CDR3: CASKRTGNTGELFF; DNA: TGTGCCAGCAAGAGGACGGGAAACACCGGGGAGCTGTTTTTT
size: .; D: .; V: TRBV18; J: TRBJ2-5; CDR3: CASSPVKETQYF; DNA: TGTGCCAGCTCACCAGTAAAAGAGACCCAGTACTTC
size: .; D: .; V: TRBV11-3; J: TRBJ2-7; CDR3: CASSLSLGSNYEQYF; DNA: TGTGCCAGCAGCTTAAGTCTCGGGAGCAACTACGAGCAGTACTTC
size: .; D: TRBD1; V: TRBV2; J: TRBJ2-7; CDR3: CASGTGTGGEQYF; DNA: TGTGCCAGCGGGACGGGGACAGGGGGCGAGCAGTACTTC